Below are 30 T cell receptor beta chains sequenced from a single sample in a study of T and B cells in COVID-19 patients. BIOMED2 TRB-A/B primer pools were used in multiplex TRB PCR. TCRdb ran MiXCR on the multiplex PCR reads and lists one entry per CDR3 protein. The repertoire holds 23,000 or so distinct CDR3 sequences, over 25% seen once, with roughly 1.9% in the top ten. TRB was amplified from around 250-500 ng of blood genomic DNA. The material sequenced was blood. These receptors originate from a human donor who had recovered from COVID-19.

Many counts were recorded for this clonotype. The chain has TRBV5-4 and TRBJ2-1, with 9 positions matching TRBD2. Germline CDR1 SGHNT, CDR2 YYREEE (reference sequence). CDR3 length: 16 residues. The V gene end was trimmed by 4 bases and the J gene end by 0 bases; junction bases not matched to a gene: 5. The CDR3 DNA reads as TGTGCCAGCAGCGCGGCGGGGGGGCCCTCCTACAATGAGCAGTTCTTC. Its translation is CASSAAGGPSYNEQFF.

This clonotype was seen more than once but under ten times. The CDR3 nucleotides are TGTGCCAGCAGTTGGACAGGAGGCACAGATACGCAGTATTTT. It yields the protein CASSWTGGTDTQYF. The chain has TRBV12-3 or TRBV12-4 and TRBJ2-3, with 7 bases matching TRBD1. V was clipped by 4 bases and J by 1 base; unmatched bases: 2. CDR3 length: 14 amino acids.

The V and J genes are TRBV7-2 and TRBJ2-3, with 8 bases lining up with TRBD2. Per germline, CDR1 SGHTA and CDR2 FQGNSA. The CDR3 is made up of 17 amino acids. V lost 5 bases, J lost 2 bases, and 12 bases stayed unmatched. CDR3 sequence reads: CASSEQRGGGTTDTQYF. DNA for the CDR3: TGTGCCAGCAGCGAACAAAGGGGCGGGGGGACCACAGATACGCAGTATTTT.

This clonotype was observed a handful of times. This chain uses TRBV15 with TRBJ1-4; maybe TRBD1 (5 bases). The CDR3 sequence is 16 residues long. The V end lost 0 bases, the J end lost 0 bases, and 8 bases lay between the germline ends. The V gene's germline CDR1 is LNHNV and CDR2 YYDKDF (reference sequence). CDR3 bases: TGTGCCACCAGCAGAGATGGGGGGGCAACTAATGAAAAACTGTTTTTT. It encodes CATSRDGGATNEKLFF.

By sample share, this clonotype is medium-sized (0.01 to 0.1%). The V gene is TRBV30, the J gene TRBJ2-1, with D tentatively TRBD2 (6 bases). The germline V and J ends were trimmed by 3 bases and 2 bases, with 11 bases remaining between them. Per the germline V gene, CDR1 is GTSNPN and CDR2 is SVGIG (reference sequence). The CDR3 totals 14 residues. The CDR3 DNA follows: TGTGCCTGGAGCGGGGGACTCACCTACAATGAGCAGTTCTTC. It translates to CAWSGGLTYNEQFF.

By frequency in the sample, this clonotype is medium-sized. The rearrangement uses TRBV30 and TRBJ1-6; D not resolved. V lost 2 bases and J lost 10, with 6 bases in between. Germline V gene lookup returns CDR1 GTSNPN and CDR2 SVGIG (reference sequence). The CDR3 has 11 residues. CDR3 in amino acids: CAWSNGSPLHF. The DNA for the CDR3 is TGTGCCTGGAGTAATGGCTCACCCCTCCACTTT.

This clonotype is judged medium-sized. The chain recombines TRBV6-5 with TRBJ2-7; D not certain. This CDR3 has 13 amino acids. In germline, CDR1 is MNHEY, CDR2 SVGAGI. V was trimmed by 6 bases and J by 3 bases, leaving 12 bases between them. The CDR3 loop is CASSPQLNYEQYF. In DNA, the CDR3 is TGTGCCAGCAGCCCACAGCTGAACTACGAGCAGTACTTC.

By sample fraction, this clonotype is medium-sized. This rearrangement joins TRBV30 to TRBJ2-3; TRBD2 matches at 8 bases. J gave up 6 bases and V 2 bases, and 7 bases lay outside the gene matches. The CDR3 totals 14 residues. Germline assignment: CDR1 GTSNPN and CDR2 SVGIG (reference sequence). CDR3 loop: CAWSSAGGEDTQYF. The CDR3 coding sequence is TGTGCCTGGAGTAGTGCGGGGGGTGAGGATACGCAGTATTTT.

This clonotype qualifies as medium-sized. The chain joins TRBV12-3 or TRBV12-4 to TRBJ1-4, with D perhaps matching TRBD1 (6 bases). V lost 3 bases, J lost 8 bases, and 7 bases lay in between. The CDR3 sequence is 12 residues long. Here the CDR3 reads CASSLTGEKLFF. As DNA, the CDR3 is TGTGCCAGCAGTTTGACAGGCGAAAAACTGTTTTTT.

This clonotype has only one observation. The gene calls are TRBV20-1 and TRBJ2-3, with 9 bases fitting TRBD1. Germline CDR1 DFQATT, CDR2 SNEGSKA (reference sequence). V lost 2 bases and J lost 8; bases outside the gene matches: 8. The length of the CDR3 is 14 residues. The DNA of the CDR3 is TGCAGTGCTAGACCGGGACAGGGAAGCTCTACGCAGTATTTT. Its translation is CSARPGQGSSTQYF.

The rearrangement uses TRBV15 and TRBJ1-2, with TRBD1 matching 8 bases. The CDR3 totals 17 residues. Germline lookup yields CDR1 LNHNV and CDR2 YYDKDF (reference sequence). V shed 0 bases, J shed 8 bases, and the junction held 14 bases outside the gene matches. Here the CDR3 DNA reads TGTGCCACCAGCAGAGATAAAGACAGGGGCATCCTAGGGGGCTACACCTTC. Translating gives CATSRDKDRGILGGYTF.

This clonotype was counted only a few times. Written as DNA, the CDR3 is TGTGCCAGCAGCGGCCGACAGGGCGGTGATGAAAAACTGTTTTTT. Translated: CASSGRQGGDEKLFF. The gene calls are TRBV7-6 and TRBJ1-4; 7 positions agree with TRBD1. The trim removed 5 bases at V and 6 bases at J, leaving 9 bases unmatched. This CDR3 comprises 15 residues. CDR1 is SGHVS and CDR2 is FNYEAQ in the germline V gene.

This clonotype is medium-sized within its sample. The chain carries TRBV19 and TRBJ2-1; possible D gene TRBD1, 5 bases. The germline CDR1 and CDR2 sequences are LNHDA and SQIVND (reference sequence). Trimming cost V 4 bases and J 5 bases, with 15 bases left between them. The CDR3 is 15 amino acids. CDR3 sequence reads: CASSTTWTSNNEQFF. The CDR3, as DNA: TGTGCCAGTAGTACCACTTGGACATCTAACAATGAGCAGTTCTTC.

This clonotype was detected only once. The chain carries TRBV20-1 and TRBJ2-3; 14 bases match TRBD2. This CDR3 has 16 residues. Germline V CDR1 and CDR2: DFQATT, SNEGSKA (reference sequence). V was pared by 6 bases and J by 6 bases, with 11 bases of the junction left unmatched. The CDR3 reads CSARETSGGAGDTQYF. The CDR3 DNA follows: TGCAGTGCCCGAGAGACTAGCGGGGGGGCCGGGGATACGCAGTATTTT.

This chain uses TRBV6-1 with TRBJ2-1; TRBD1 matches at 8 bases. Germline-derived CDR1 and CDR2 are MNHNS and SASEGT. V lost 5 bases, J lost 6 bases, and 6 bases stayed unmatched. The CDR3 loop spans 14 amino acids. This chain's CDR3 is CASSPGQGFNEQFF. CDR3 coding DNA: TGTGCCAGCAGTCCCGGACAGGGTTTCAATGAGCAGTTCTTC.

This clonotype is labeled as medium-sized. This chain joins TRBV6-5 and TRBJ2-3; tentatively, D is TRBD2 (5 bases). Germline CDR1 is MNHEY and CDR2 is SVGAGI. The germline V and J ends were trimmed by 6 bases and 9 bases, with 28 bases remaining between them. CDR3 length equals 17 residues. The DNA of the CDR3 is TGTGCCAGCAGAGCGGACCCAGACGGCGCCTCGTGGCGGACGCAGTATTTT. It specifies CASRADPDGASWRTQYF.

This chain links TRBV7-3 with TRBJ2-3; weak D call: TRBD1 (5 bases). The CDR3 runs to 13 residues. The germline gives CDR1 SGHTA, CDR2 FQGTGA. Trimming took off 4 bases at V and 6 bases at J, with 11 bases between the two ends. The DNA of the CDR3 is TGTGCCAGCAGCTGGGGCCCGGTTGATACGCAGTATTTT. The encoded protein is CASSWGPVDTQYF.

CDR3 region: CASSLGDRGLEEQYF. The DNA for the CDR3 is TGTGCCAGCAGCTTGGGGGACAGGGGGCTAGAGGAGCAGTACTTC. The chain couples TRBV5-5 to TRBJ2-7; 12 nucleotides line up with TRBD1. J was trimmed by 7 bases and V by 0 bases; bases with no gene match: 5. Germline values: CDR1 SGHKS, CDR2 YYEKEE (reference sequence). The CDR3 totals 15 residues.

This clonotype was picked up a small number of times. The V and J genes are TRBV6-5 and TRBJ2-4; the D gene could be TRBD1 or TRBD2 (6 bases each). This CDR3 spans 15 amino acids. V was trimmed by 4 bases and J by 5 bases, leaving 15 bases between them. Germline V gene sequence: CDR1 MNHEY, CDR2 SVGAGI. The CDR3 sequence: CASSWSSGAQNIQYF. CDR3 bases: TGTGCCAGCAGTTGGTCGTCGGGGGCCCAAAACATTCAGTACTTC.

This rearrangement joins TRBV20-1 to TRBJ1-4; 8 bases are a match to TRBD1. CDR3 length: 12 amino acids. V was clipped by 3 bases and J by 15 bases; unmatched bases: 9. CDR1 DFQATT and CDR2 SNEGSKA come from the germline V gene (reference sequence). This CDR3 is CSARSGGRSVFF. The CDR3 DNA follows: TGCAGTGCTAGGTCAGGGGGCAGGTCGGTGTTTTTT.

This chain uses TRBV20-1 with TRBJ2-7, with 9 nucleotides matching TRBD1. The CDR3 has 16 residues. From germline, CDR1 is DFQATT and CDR2 SNEGSKA (reference sequence). After removal of 3 bases from V and 3 bases from J, the junction contained 12 bases not matched to a gene. CDR3 in amino acids: CSASRQGVSLDYEQYF. CDR3 DNA: TGCAGTGCTAGTCGACAGGGGGTTTCGCTCGACTACGAGCAGTACTTC.

The sample holds a few counts of this clonotype. This chain uses TRBV5-1 with TRBJ2-2; D remains ambiguous. CDR1 and CDR2 from the germline V gene are SGHRS and YFSETQ. Between the trimmed V and J ends, which lost 4 bases and 0 bases, there was a span of 7 bases. This CDR3 has 14 residues. CDR3 in amino acids: CASSPSSNTGELFF. CDR3 in DNA: TGCGCCAGCAGCCCCAGCTCGAACACCGGGGAGCTGTTTTTT.

The count of this clonotype is one. The junction differs from germline at one of its ends, possibly a read error. The rearrangement uses TRBV7-9 and TRBJ2-5; D gene uncertain. Germline V gene lookup returns CDR1 SEHNR and CDR2 FQNEAQ (reference sequence). This CDR3 contains 13 residues. DNA of the CDR3: TGTGCCTGCAGCTTATCCCCGGTGGAGACCCAGTACTTC. This gives the protein CACSLSPVETQYF.

J is TRBJ1-1 and V is TRBV6-1; TRBD1 might be the D (6 bases). Trimming took 2 bases from V and 4 from J, leaving 8 bases between them. CDR1 is MNHNS, CDR2 SASEGT, per germline. This CDR3 spans 13 amino acids. CDR3 region: CASSEQGSTEAFF. The CDR3 DNA reads as TGTGCCAGCAGTGAACAGGGGTCCACTGAAGCTTTCTTT.

This clonotype has a count of ten or more. This rearrangement joins TRBV19 to TRBJ2-2; tentatively, D is TRBD2 (6 bases). This CDR3 comprises 15 residues. V was trimmed by 4 bases and J by 7 bases, leaving 16 bases between them. Germline V gene lookup returns CDR1 LNHDA and CDR2 SQIVND (reference sequence). For the CDR3, the DNA is TGTGCCAGTAGTACGGGAGTTGTTGGGATCGGGGAGCTGTTTTTT. It encodes CASSTGVVGIGELFF.

The chain recombines TRBV2 with TRBJ1-5; no firm D call. The CDR3 has 16 amino acids. Trimming stripped 4 bases from V and 0 bases from J, with 13 bases between. The germline gives CDR1 SNHLY, CDR2 FYNNEI. This CDR3 is CASSGSLRNSNQPQHF. The CDR3 DNA sequence: TGTGCCAGCAGTGGTTCCCTACGGAATAGCAATCAGCCCCAGCATTTT.

The chain links TRBV30 to TRBJ1-1; D gene uncertain. This CDR3 has 14 residues. The V gene lost 4 bases and the J gene lost 4 bases, with 16 bases spanning the gap. Germline V CDR1 and CDR2: GTSNPN, SVGIG (reference sequence). The CDR3 nucleotides are TGTGCCTGGACCCTCGGCAGCCTTGGCACTGAAGCTTTCTTT. Translation: CAWTLGSLGTEAFF.

In its sample, this clonotype was seen a few times. The chain employs TRBV5-6 and TRBJ2-5; D might be TRBD2 (6 bases). Germline assignment: CDR1 SGHDT and CDR2 YYEEEE. The CDR3 has 14 amino acids. Trimming cost V 6 bases and J 4 bases, with 16 bases left between them. The CDR3 DNA follows: TGTGCCAGCACCCCGGGGCAGGGAGGAGAGACCCAGTACTTC. Translated, it gives CASTPGQGGETQYF.

Note on this clonotype: This could be a read error, since a much larger clone is one nucleotide away. V gene TRBV18 combines with J gene TRBJ2-5, with 9 bases lining up with TRBD1. CDR1 KGHSH and CDR2 LQKENI come from the germline V gene. The CDR3 has 14 residues. The V gene end was trimmed by 2 bases and the J gene end by 6 bases; junction bases not matched to a gene: 4. Written as DNA, the CDR3 is TGTGCCAGCTCACCAGGACAGGGGAGGAAGACCCAGTACTTC. This sequence encodes CASSPGQGRKTQYF.

The V call is TRBV6-5, the J call TRBJ2-1; 8 positions agree with TRBD2. Germline assignment: CDR1 MNHEY and CDR2 SVGAGI. After removal of 6 bases from V and 10 bases from J, the junction contained 5 bases not matched to a gene. This CDR3 contains 12 residues. CDR3 DNA: TGTGCCAGCAGCGAGCGGGGGCGGGAGCAGTTCTTC. Amino acid sequence: CASSERGREQFF.